This note documents a single T cell receptor beta chain sequence. Its cognate antigen is unknown. Genomic DNA (from each subset) was split evenly across several immunoSEQ plates. In the authors' methods: Junction-only immunoSEQ sequences carried no quality scores, so filtering differed. The method was immunoSEQ multiplex PCR; TCRdb's version includes in-frame clones alone and lacks a portion of them. V, J and clone size are those of that table, while D and trimming were read from the DNA. This table has hundreds of thousands of clones, 95% to 97% appearing once. The CDR3 extends over 18 amino acids. The germline V gene has CDR1 MNHNS and CDR2 SASEGT. The V and J ends lost 3 bases and 4 bases, in that order; junction bases with no gene match: 13. Researchers partitioned CD4+ cells into CD45RA+ naive and CD45RA-negative memory subsets. These data are taken from a study of shared clonotypes between healthy human individuals. Study-level findings and limits: Non-shared clonotypes displayed generation probabilities falling below those of clonotypes present in all four donors.

Specimen: naive CD4+ T cells sorted from blood. Subset reported: CD45RA+ positively selected. V gene TRBV6-1 combines with J gene TRBJ2-5; the match to TRBD2 covers 11 bases. The sequence was collected from a woman in her twenties or thirties in good health. CDR3 in amino acids: CASSENAPGLAGGETQYF. The CDR3 DNA reads as TGTGCCAGCAGTGAGAACGCTCCAGGGCTAGCGGGAGGAGAGACCCAGTACTTC.